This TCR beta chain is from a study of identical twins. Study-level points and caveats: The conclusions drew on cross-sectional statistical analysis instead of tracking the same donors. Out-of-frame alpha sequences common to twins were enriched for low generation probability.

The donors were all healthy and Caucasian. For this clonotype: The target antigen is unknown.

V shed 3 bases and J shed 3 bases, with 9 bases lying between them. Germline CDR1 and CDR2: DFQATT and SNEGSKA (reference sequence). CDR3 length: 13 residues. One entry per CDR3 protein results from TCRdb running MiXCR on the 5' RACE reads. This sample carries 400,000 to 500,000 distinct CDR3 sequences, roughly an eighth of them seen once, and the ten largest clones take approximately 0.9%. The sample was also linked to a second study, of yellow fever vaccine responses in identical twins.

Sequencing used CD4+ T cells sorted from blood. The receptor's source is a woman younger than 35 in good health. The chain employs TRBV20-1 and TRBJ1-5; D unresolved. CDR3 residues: CSASGRYNQPQHF. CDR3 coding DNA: TGCAGTGCTAGTGGCAGATACAATCAGCCCCAGCATTTT.